This TCR beta chain comes out of a study of blood T cell repertoires in COVID-19. About the research overall: Samples of COVID-19 (acute and convalescent) were obtained from the United States, Italy and Spain. The analysed material was cDNA or gDNA that came from T cells, B-cell-depleted T cells, or PBMCs.

Per the study methods: Estimation of nucleated cell counts relied on the amplification of reference gene primers. TCRdb's table, derived via immunoSEQ multiplex PCR, lists solely in-frame clones and lacks some. The V and J calls and clone size come from that table; D and trimming were worked out from the DNA. The sample carries fewer than 150,000 clones, more than 80% recorded once. The V segment lost 5 bases and the J segment 4 bases; nucleotides outside the gene matches: 7. This CDR3 spans 15 amino acids. From germline, CDR1 is LGHNT and CDR2 FRNRAP. The sample comprised peripheral blood. The sequence derives from a human donor in a cohort sampled during active COVID-19. This chain uses TRBV12-5 with TRBJ1-4, with 7 positions matching TRBD1. The CDR3 bases are TGTGCTAGTGGTCCCGGGACAGTCGGTAATGAAAAACTGTTTTTT. This translates into CASGPGTVGNEKLFF.